Below, 2 T cell receptor beta chains from the same sample are listed, as sequenced in a study of shared T cell receptors in the human thymus. The table came from immunoSEQ multiplex PCR; TCRdb's copy has only in-frame clones and leaves some out. The data contain roughly 500,000 clones, 75% to 80% of them singletons. The same data also contributed to another study, on human thymus T cells.

The specimen was thymocytes. Receptors originate from a boy under three years old with a congenital heart defect.

This chain joins TRBV18 and TRBJ1-4, with 8 bases fitting TRBD1. V lost 4 bases, J lost 5 bases, and 3 bases stayed unmatched. Germline CDR1 is KGHSH and CDR2 is LQKENI. The CDR3 totals 14 residues. The CDR3 loop is CASSRTGKNEKLFF. In DNA, the CDR3 is TGTGCCAGCTCACGGACAGGGAAGAATGAAAAACTGTTTTTT.

The rearrangement links TRBV11-2 to TRBJ1-3, with a tentative D call TRBD1 (6 bases). The CDR3 covers 16 residues. With 1 base removed from V and 2 bases from J, the gap between germline ends came to 12 bases. The germline gives CDR1 SGHAT, CDR2 FQNNGV. As DNA, the CDR3 is TGTGCCAGCAGCTTAGTGGCAGGGGATACTGGAAACACCATATATTTT. This translates into CASSLVAGDTGNTIYF. Based on the CDR3 plus reference TRBV11-2 and TRBJ1-3, the full variable domain is EAGVAQSPRYKIIEKRQSVAFWCNPISGHATLYWYQQILGQGPKLLIQFQNNGVVDDSQLPKDRFSAERLKGVDSTLKIQPAKLEDSAVYLCASSLVAGDTGNTIYFGEGSWLTVV.